What follows is one T cell receptor beta chain and its context. Its antigen is undetermined. The PCR ran on 60 Vbeta and 13 Jbeta primers. TCRdb keeps only in-frame clones here, not all; method: immunoSEQ multiplex PCR. There are 130,000 to 150,000 clones in the sample; around 72% occur only once, and roughly 4.5% lies in the top ten. This entry belongs to a study of cytomegalovirus exposure and HLA in healthy donors. Nominally healthy donors provided the samples, though records likely missed some immune exposures. Study conclusions and caveats: Presence/absence analysis assumed near-uniform sequencing depth across donors.

Germline CDR1 and CDR2: MNHEY and SVGAGI. This CDR3 spans 16 amino acids. Between the trimmed V and J ends, which lost 0 bases and 4 bases, there was a span of 16 bases. This receptor was obtained from a man aged 18 to 29 in good health and CMV-seropositive. This rearrangement joins TRBV6-5 to TRBJ2-7; D is perhaps TRBD2 (7 bases). Sample: PBMCs. CDR3 bases: TGTGCCAGCAGTTACTCGTTGGGGGGGGCGGGGTACGAGCAGTACTTC. Translating gives CASSYSLGGAGYEQYF.